These 30 T cell receptor beta chains originate from one sample sequenced in a study of control samples from healthy donors and cancer patients. Measured with immunoSEQ multiplex PCR; TCRdb has only the in-frame clones, and not every one. The table records 120,000 to 150,000 clones, 91% of them present only once. The sequencing sample was made of blood. These receptors came from a man aged 18 to 29 in good health.

The chain has TRBV21-1 and TRBJ1-2; the table's D gene call, TRBD1, was not cross checked with the DNA. TRBV21-1 is a recognized pseudogene. This CDR3 region has 15 residues. CDR3 amino acids: CASSKVGQGYSGYTF. CDR3 bases: TGTGCCAGCAGCAAAGTAGGACAGGGGTATTCTGGCTACACCTTC.

The V gene is TRBV7-9, the J gene TRBJ2-7, with 7 bases aligning to TRBD1. The CDR3 is made up of 13 amino acids. After removal of 5 bases from V and 5 bases from J, the junction contained 6 bases not matched to a gene. Germline V lookup: CDR1 SEHNR, CDR2 FQNEAQ (reference sequence). CDR3 in DNA: TGTGCCAGCAGCCCCGAGGGGGCCCACGAGCAGTACTTC. Translation gives CASSPEGAHEQYF.

The chain joins TRBV7-9 to TRBJ1-3; 10 bases match TRBD1. V was pared by 5 bases and J by 8 bases, with 6 bases of the junction left unmatched. There are 14 residues in the CDR3. Germline lookup yields CDR1 SEHNR and CDR2 FQNEAQ (reference sequence). The CDR3 region is CASSQDRGTDTIYF. The CDR3 region has the DNA TGTGCCAGCAGCCAGGACAGGGGGACGGACACCATATATTTT.

The chain recombines TRBV30 with TRBJ2-2; 10 bases map to TRBD2. Germline V lookup: CDR1 GTSNPN, CDR2 SVGIG (reference sequence). The CDR3 is 15 residues long. Germline trimming cut 4 bases from V and 2 bases from J; bases unmatched to any gene: 4. The CDR3 DNA reads TGTGCCTGGACTAGCGGGGGTTTAAACACCGGGGAGCTGTTTTTT. It is translated as CAWTSGGLNTGELFF. Full variable domain (remainder filled in from reference TRBV30 and TRBJ2-2): SQTIHQWPATLVQPVGSPLSLECTVEGTSNPNLYWYRQAAGRGLQLLFYSVGIGQISSEVPQNLSASRPQDRQFILSSKKLLLSDSGFYLCAWTSGGLNTGELFFGEGSRLTVL.

On this clone: At the DNA level, this CDR3 is encoded by other sequences in the same sample as well. The V gene is TRBV15, the J gene TRBJ2-2; 10 positions agree with TRBD1. This CDR3 spans 16 amino acids. V trimming: 5 bases; J trimming: 2 bases; junction bases outside the gene matches: 5. Germline V gene lookup returns CDR1 LNHNV and CDR2 YYDKDF (reference sequence). CDR3 coding DNA: TGTGCCACCAGCCCAAGGACAGGGGGTAACACCGGGGAGCTGTTTTTT. Protein product: CATSPRTGGNTGELFF.

This chain connects TRBV7-2 to TRBJ1-2, with 7 bases matching TRBD1. V lost 1 base to trimming and J lost 13 bases; unmatched junction nucleotides: 6. This CDR3 has 12 amino acids. Germline values: CDR1 SGHTA, CDR2 FQGNSA. The CDR3 here is CASSLGQGEVTF. DNA of the CDR3: TGTGCCAGCAGCTTAGGCCAGGGGGAGGTCACCTTC.

V and J are TRBV4-1 and TRBJ1-5, with 8 bases fitting TRBD1. Trimming at V came to 4 bases and at J to 0 bases, leaving 11 bases not matched to a gene. The CDR3 is 18 residues long. Germline CDR1 and CDR2: MGHRA and YSYEKL. For the CDR3, the DNA is TGCGCCAGCAGCCTCCGGGACAGGAGATTAAATAGCAATCAGCCCCAGCATTTT. The encoded protein is CASSLRDRRLNSNQPQHF.

The rearrangement uses TRBV5-1 and TRBJ2-2, with TRBD2 matching 13 bases. The V gene end was trimmed by 0 bases and the J gene end by 2 bases; junction bases not matched to a gene: 10. The CDR3 contains 20 residues. Germline CDR1 is SGHRS and CDR2 is YFSETQ. Here the CDR3 DNA reads TGCGCCAGCAGCTTGGCCCCGACTAGCGGGGGGATAACAAACACCGGGGAGCTGTTTTTT. Amino acid sequence: CASSLAPTSGGITNTGELFF. The variable domain in full, with the rest retrieved from reference TRBV5-1 and TRBJ2-2, is KAGVTQTPRYLIKTRGQQVTLSCSPISGHRSVSWYQQTPGQGLQFLFEYFSETQRNKGNFPGRFSGRQFSNSRSEMNVSTLELGDSALYLCASSLAPTSGGITNTGELFFGEGSRLTVL.

The V call is TRBV10-3, the J call TRBJ2-3, with D unresolved. The CDR3 loop spans 12 amino acids. The V gene's germline CDR1 is ENHRY and CDR2 SYGVKD. Trimming removed 4 bases at V and 2 bases at J, with 4 bases between. CDR3 coding DNA: TGTGCCATCAGTGCCGACACAGATACGCAGTATTTT. This gives the protein CAISADTDTQYF.

The gene calls are TRBV4-3 and TRBJ2-3; a possible D gene is TRBD2 (5 bases). V lost 1 base, J lost 0 bases, and 14 bases lay in between. Germline loops: CDR1 LGHNA, CDR2 YSLEER. The CDR3 extends over 17 amino acids. CDR3 loop: CASSQGRAGPSTDTQYF. The DNA of the CDR3 is TGCGCCAGCAGCCAAGGGCGGGCCGGCCCTAGCACAGATACGCAGTATTTT.

The J gene is TRBJ1-1, the V gene TRBV29-1; D gene unclear. Trimming stripped 4 bases from V and 0 bases from J, with 6 bases between. This CDR3 spans 12 amino acids. Germline V lookup: CDR1 SQVTM, CDR2 ANQGSEA. The CDR3 nucleotides read TGCAGCGTTGTAGTCATGAACACTGAAGCTTTCTTT. Amino acids: CSVVVMNTEAFF.

The rearrangement links TRBV6-6 to TRBJ2-2; the D is unclear. Germline lookup yields CDR1 MNHNY and CDR2 SVGAGI (reference sequence). Trimming removed 3 bases from V and 6 bases from J, with 11 bases in between. CDR3 length equals 14 residues. DNA for the CDR3: TGTGCCAGCAGTTATCGAGTGGAGCCCGGGGAGCTGTTTTTT. Residues: CASSYRVEPGELFF.

This clone turned up a few times. The chain couples TRBV7-6 to TRBJ2-3; TRBD1 might be the D (8 bases). Germline assignment: CDR1 SGHVS and CDR2 FNYEAQ. CDR3 length: 16 residues. Between the trimmed V and J ends, which lost 1 base and 2 bases, there was a span of 13 bases. The CDR3 coding sequence is TGTGCCAGCAGCTTAGACAGGGGGGGTCTCACAGATACGCAGTATTTT. It codes for CASSLDRGGLTDTQYF.

The rearrangement uses TRBV7-9 and TRBJ1-2; a possible D gene is TRBD1 (5 bases). V shed 4 bases and J shed 10 bases, with 10 bases lying between them. The CDR3 is 11 residues long. Germline V lookup: CDR1 SEHNR, CDR2 FQNEAQ (reference sequence). The CDR3 bases are TGTGCCAGCAGCTCGGGGGGTGACTACACCTTC. Translated: CASSSGGDYTF.

This chain connects TRBV9 to TRBJ2-3, with 14 bases aligning to TRBD2. Germline loops: CDR1 SGDLS, CDR2 YYNGEE. J gave up 3 bases and V 2 bases, and 8 bases lay outside the gene matches. There are 18 residues in the CDR3. This CDR3 is CASSVGLAGAIMTDTQYF. CDR3 DNA: TGTGCCAGCAGCGTGGGACTAGCGGGGGCTATTATGACAGATACGCAGTATTTT.

The rearrangement uses TRBV3-1 (or the pseudogene TRBV3-2) and TRBJ1-2; a weak D match, TRBD1 (6 bases). CDR3 size: 14 residues. Between the trimmed V and J ends, which lost 1 base and 6 bases, there was a span of 12 bases. Germline loops: CDR1 LGHDT, CDR2 YNNKEL (reference sequence). DNA of the CDR3: TGTGCCAGCAGCCAAGTAACAGGGAGGGATGGCTACACCTTC. This gives the protein CASSQVTGRDGYTF.

This clone came up once. The chain is built from TRBV9 and TRBJ2-2; 8 bases match TRBD1. The trim removed 0 bases at V and 4 bases at J, leaving 5 bases unmatched. Per germline, CDR1 SGDLS and CDR2 YYNGEE. The CDR3 contains 16 residues. Written as DNA, the CDR3 is TGTGCCAGCAGCGTAGCAGGGGGCGCCGCCACCGGGGAGCTGTTTTTT. Translating gives CASSVAGGAATGELFF.

The chain recombines TRBV4-3 with TRBJ1-2; D gene ambiguous. The V gene lost 0 bases and the J gene lost 4 bases, with 9 bases spanning the gap. Germline CDR1 is LGHNA and CDR2 is YSLEER. The CDR3 spans 14 residues. CDR3 in amino acids: CASSQEQSFYGYTF. CDR3 nucleotide sequence: TGCGCCAGCAGCCAAGAACAGAGTTTCTATGGCTACACCTTC.

The CDR3 protein is CASSQQGYQETQYF. In nucleotides, the CDR3 is TGTGCCAGCTCACAACAGGGCTACCAAGAGACCCAGTACTTC. The rearrangement links TRBV18 to TRBJ2-5; a weak D match, TRBD1 (6 bases). CDR1 is KGHSH, CDR2 LQKENI, per germline. CDR3 length: 14 amino acids. V lost 4 bases and J 0 bases, leaving 9 bases between the germline ends.

The chain combines TRBV2 with TRBJ2-3; tentative D call: TRBD2 (6 bases). The ends were cut back, 1 base at V and 0 bases at J, with 11 bases in the middle. Germline CDR1 SNHLY, CDR2 FYNNEI. CDR3 length: 16 amino acids. The CDR3 sequence: CASSEVGGSSTDTQYF. DNA for the CDR3: TGTGCCAGCAGTGAAGTGGGGGGATCTAGCACAGATACGCAGTATTTT.

The V and J genes are TRBV14 and TRBJ1-2; D possibly corresponds to TRBD1 (6 bases). CDR1 SGHDN and CDR2 FVKESK come from the germline V gene. Between the trimmed V and J ends, which lost 4 bases and 3 bases, there was a span of 24 bases. The CDR3 has 18 residues. The CDR3 nucleotides read TGTGCCAGCAGCCCACTTTGGCCCTTAAAGGGGGAGGACTATGGCTACACCTTC. Translation gives CASSPLWPLKGEDYGYTF.

This chain links TRBV5-1 with TRBJ2-1, with 7 bases matching TRBD1. This CDR3 region has 14 residues. The ends lost 4 bases at V and 7 bases at J; junction bases unmatched: 8. The V gene's germline CDR1 is SGHRS and CDR2 YFSETQ. CDR3 DNA: TGCGCCAGCAGCCTGGGGACAGCCGAGAATGAGCAGTTCTTC. This gives the protein CASSLGTAENEQFF.

This clone was counted only a few times. The DNA of the CDR3 is TGTGCCAGCAGCTTCACGTCGGAGGGGATCGGTGGCTACACCTTC. Translated, it gives CASSFTSEGIGGYTF. The rearrangement joins TRBV7-2 to TRBJ1-2; a possible D gene is TRBD1 (5 bases). The CDR3 totals 15 residues. Germline V gene data show CDR1 as SGHTA and CDR2 as FQGNSA. V was trimmed by 3 bases and J by 7 bases, leaving 18 bases between them.

V is TRBV4-1 and J is TRBJ2-3; the D gene is possibly TRBD1 (5 bases). The CDR3 extends over 15 amino acids. Germline V gene data show CDR1 as MGHRA and CDR2 as YSYEKL. V was clipped by 4 bases and J by 0 bases, with 11 bases between them. CDR3 region: CASSPPGSSTDTQYF. The CDR3, as DNA: TGCGCCAGCAGCCCTCCAGGGTCGAGCACAGATACGCAGTATTTT.

This sequence joins TRBV6-2 or TRBV6-3 and TRBJ1-2; 10 bases are a match to TRBD1. V shed 2 bases, J shed 2 bases, and the junction held 2 bases outside the gene matches. Germline V gene lookup returns CDR1 MNHEY and CDR2 SVGEGT. This CDR3 is 15 amino acids long. The CDR3 DNA reads TGTGCCAGCAGTTACCGGACAGGGGGGAACTATGGCTACACCTTC. Amino acid sequence: CASSYRTGGNYGYTF.

This clone was seen only once. The chain has TRBV11-2 and TRBJ2-1; D gene ambiguous. This CDR3 is 17 amino acids long. Germline V gene data show CDR1 as SGHAT and CDR2 as FQNNGV. The V gene lost 6 bases and the J gene lost 3 bases, with 21 bases spanning the gap. The CDR3 here is CASSSPTSGEFYNEQFF. In DNA, the CDR3 is TGTGCCAGCAGTTCGCCAACCTCTGGCGAGTTCTACAATGAGCAGTTCTTC. The entire variable domain, with the rest obtained from reference TRBV11-2 and TRBJ2-1, is as follows: EAGVAQSPRYKIIEKRQSVAFWCNPISGHATLYWYQQILGQGPKLLIQFQNNGVVDDSQLPKDRFSAERLKGVDSTLKIQPAKLEDSAVYLCASSSPTSGEFYNEQFFGPGTRLTVL.

The genes are TRBV6-6 and TRBJ1-1; D gene unclear. V was pared by 5 bases and J by 0 bases, with 10 bases between. Germline lookup yields CDR1 MNHNY and CDR2 SVGAGI (reference sequence). This CDR3 comprises 14 residues. Here the CDR3 reads CASSRYDMNTEAFF. The CDR3 DNA reads as TGTGCCAGCAGTCGATACGATATGAACACTGAAGCTTTCTTT.

V gene TRBV13 combines with J gene TRBJ2-3, with TRBD2 matching over 10 bases. V trimming: 3 bases; J trimming: 3 bases; junction bases outside the gene matches: 6. Germline V gives CDR1 PRHDT, CDR2 FYEKMQ (reference sequence). The CDR3 is made up of 16 amino acids. DNA of the CDR3: TGTGCCAGCAGCTTCCAACCGGGACTAGCGACAGATACGCAGTATTTT. Its protein is CASSFQPGLATDTQYF.

The chain couples TRBV6-1 to TRBJ2-1; tentative D call: TRBD1 (5 bases). The CDR3 covers 16 residues. Germline V gives CDR1 MNHNS, CDR2 SASEGT. The ends were cut back, 4 bases at V and 9 bases at J, with 22 bases in the middle. CDR3: CASSGAGNSPYAEQFF. DNA of the CDR3: TGTGCCAGCAGTGGGGCAGGGAATTCCCCATACGCTGAGCAGTTCTTC.

The V gene is TRBV5-1, the J gene TRBJ2-7, with D perhaps given as TRBD1 or TRBD2 (5 bases each). The germline CDR1 and CDR2 sequences are SGHRS and YFSETQ. V gave up 2 bases and J gave up 6 bases, with 6 bases separating them. The CDR3 has 11 amino acids. The CDR3 DNA sequence: TGCGCCAGCAGCTTTGGGGGCGAGCAGTACTTC. This sequence encodes CASSFGGEQYF.